Shown below are 12 T cell receptor beta chains from a single sample sequenced in a study of blood T cell repertoires in COVID-19. Sequencing used immunoSEQ multiplex PCR; TCRdb keeps in-frame clones, though not all of them. The sample includes some 240,000 clones, about nine tenths of them seen just once. Sequenced: peripheral blood. Every receptor here comes from a man in his 60s who had recovered from COVID-19.

This clone is a singleton in its sample. The chain has TRBV7-8 and TRBJ2-6, with D perhaps TRBD1 (5 bases). Between the trimmed V and J ends, which lost 2 bases and 3 bases, there was a span of 14 bases. CDR1 SGHVS and CDR2 FQNEAQ come from the germline V gene. There are 17 residues in the CDR3. The CDR3 nucleotides read TGTGCCAGCAGCTTATATCTTGGGGCTGGTGGGGCCAACGTCCTGACTTTC. Protein product: CASSLYLGAGGANVLTF.

This chain connects TRBV11-2 to TRBJ2-2, with 7 nucleotides matching TRBD2. This CDR3 has 16 residues. Losses at the gene ends were 5 bases for V and 0 bases for J; bases not matched to a gene: 6. Germline V gives CDR1 SGHAT, CDR2 FQNNGV. For the CDR3, the DNA is TGTGCCAGCAGCGCAAACCGGGGGGCGAACACCGGGGAGCTGTTTTTT. Protein sequence: CASSANRGANTGELFF.

This clone was counted only a few times. J is TRBJ1-2 and V is TRBV19; maybe TRBD1 (6 bases). This CDR3 spans 13 amino acids. Germline loops: CDR1 LNHDA, CDR2 SQIVND (reference sequence). Deletions cut 6 bases from V and 4 bases from J, with 12 bases between. The CDR3 is CASRPQGSYGYTF. The CDR3 bases are TGTGCCAGTAGACCACAGGGTTCCTATGGCTACACCTTC.

The chain couples TRBV30 to TRBJ2-3; 8 bases are shared with TRBD2. CDR3 length equals 14 residues. The ends lost 3 bases at V and 2 bases at J; junction bases unmatched: 4. CDR1 and CDR2 from the germline V gene are GTSNPN and SVGIG (reference sequence). CDR3 loop: CAWRLSGVTDTQYF. The CDR3 region has the DNA TGTGCCTGGAGGCTTAGCGGGGTCACAGATACGCAGTATTTT. The full variable domain, rest sourced from reference TRBV30 and TRBJ2-3, is SQTIHQWPATLVQPVGSPLSLECTVEGTSNPNLYWYRQAAGRGLQLLFYSVGIGQISSEVPQNLSASRPQDRQFILSSKKLLLSDSGFYLCAWRLSGVTDTQYFGPGTRLTVL.

The chain recombines TRBV5-4 with TRBJ1-1, with a possible D match to TRBD1 (5 bases). V was trimmed by 4 bases and J by 3 bases, leaving 13 bases between them. Germline V gene lookup returns CDR1 SGHNT and CDR2 YYREEE (reference sequence). The CDR3 runs 14 residues. CDR3 amino acids: CASSTDIGDTEAFF. For the CDR3, the DNA is TGTGCCAGCAGCACGGACATAGGGGACACTGAAGCTTTCTTT.

The rearrangement links TRBV3-1 (or the pseudogene TRBV3-2) to TRBJ1-5, with D possibly TRBD1 on 5 matching bases. This CDR3 has 14 amino acids. Germline V gives CDR1 LGHDT, CDR2 YNNKEL (reference sequence). The germline V and J ends were trimmed by 1 base and 7 bases, with 11 bases remaining between them. In DNA form, the CDR3 reads TGTGCCAGCAGCCAAGGAGGAAAGGGGCAGCCCCAGCATTTT. Translated: CASSQGGKGQPQHF.

The chain combines TRBV7-8 with TRBJ2-5; 12 nucleotides line up with TRBD2. Unmatched junction bases numbered 2, after V lost 5 bases and J lost 4 bases. CDR3 length equals 14 residues. Germline lookup yields CDR1 SGHVS and CDR2 FQNEAQ. The CDR3 spells CASSQGLAGETQYF. CDR3 DNA: TGTGCCAGCAGCCAGGGACTAGCGGGAGAGACCCAGTACTTC.

V and J are TRBV19 and TRBJ1-6; the match to TRBD1 covers 8 bases. The CDR3 covers 15 residues. The germline gives CDR1 LNHDA, CDR2 SQIVND (reference sequence). Trimming at V came to 4 bases and at J to 13 bases, leaving 12 bases not matched to a gene. CDR3 coding DNA: TGTGCCAGTAGTACGGCGGACAGGGAATTCTACCCCCTCCACTTT. Encoded protein: CASSTADREFYPLHF.

V and J are TRBV6-5 and TRBJ2-1; the D gene is possibly TRBD2 (7 bases). V gave up 0 bases and J gave up 6 bases, with 15 bases separating them. CDR3 length: 16 amino acids. CDR1 MNHEY and CDR2 SVGAGI come from the germline V gene. CDR3 sequence: CASSYSRGGEGNEQFF. The CDR3 DNA follows: TGTGCCAGCAGTTACTCAAGAGGGGGGGAGGGCAATGAGCAGTTCTTC.

The chain has TRBV6-5 and TRBJ1-6, with D possibly being TRBD1 (6 bases). The CDR3 loop spans 16 amino acids. V was shortened by 0 bases and J by 8 bases, with 14 bases between the two germline ends. Germline-derived CDR1 and CDR2 are MNHEY and SVGAGI. The CDR3 loop reads CASSYSSLDSDSPLHF. The CDR3 bases are TGTGCCAGCAGTTACTCGAGTTTGGACAGCGATTCACCCCTCCACTTT.

This clone has just a few counts. This chain joins TRBV11-2 and TRBJ2-7, with no clear D. This CDR3 has 13 amino acids. The germline CDR1 and CDR2 sequences are SGHAT and FQNNGV. V dropped 0 bases and J dropped 5 bases, with 8 bases sitting between them. The CDR3 spells CASSLDLGDEQYV. The CDR3, as DNA: TGTGCCAGCAGCTTAGATCTTGGAGACGAGCAGTACGTC.

The chain has TRBV11-2 and TRBJ2-7; 7 positions match TRBD1. The CDR3 is made up of 13 amino acids. Germline V gene lookup returns CDR1 SGHAT and CDR2 FQNNGV. V was clipped by 3 bases and J by 4 bases; unmatched bases: 3. CDR3 sequence reads: CASSFDRAYEQYV. The CDR3 nucleotides read TGTGCCAGCAGCTTCGACAGGGCTTACGAGCAGTACGTC.